Each of the 15 T cell receptor beta chains below was sequenced from the same sample in a study of blood T cell repertoires in COVID-19. Only in-frame clones appear in the TCRdb table, and some are missing; sequencing was by immunoSEQ multiplex PCR. The sample has approximately 150,000 clones; about 91% are singletons. Input material: peripheral blood. Receptor source: a human donor in a cohort sampled during active COVID-19.

The V and J genes are TRBV4-3 and TRBJ1-2; 10 nucleotides agree with TRBD1. CDR1 is LGHNA, CDR2 YSLEER, per germline. The CDR3 totals 14 residues. Trimming took 0 bases from V and 6 from J; bases not matched to a gene: 1. CDR3 nucleotide sequence: TGCGCCAGCAGCCAAGATGGGACAGGGGATGGCTACACCTTC. Its translation is CASSQDGTGDGYTF.

This rearrangement joins TRBV5-1 to TRBJ2-1; 9 positions agree with TRBD1. The CDR3 is made up of 14 amino acids. V shed 2 bases and J 6 bases; nucleotides not matched to a gene: 3. Germline V gives CDR1 SGHRS, CDR2 YFSETQ. This chain's CDR3 is CASSLGQGTNEQFF. CDR3 sequence (DNA): TGCGCCAGCAGCTTAGGACAGGGGACCAATGAGCAGTTCTTC.

V usage is TRBV4-2 and J usage is TRBJ2-1, with D possibly being TRBD2 (6 bases). This CDR3 is 16 amino acids long. The V gene's germline CDR1 is LGHNA and CDR2 YNFKEQ. Trimming stripped 1 base from V and 3 bases from J, with 13 bases between. The CDR3 is CASSQVRDFGYNEQFF. The CDR3, as DNA: TGTGCCAGCAGCCAAGTTCGGGACTTCGGCTACAATGAGCAGTTCTTC.

The chain carries TRBV4-2 and TRBJ2-7, with TRBD2 matching 12 bases. The V gene end was trimmed by 1 base and the J gene end by 4 bases; junction bases not matched to a gene: 8. Looked up from germline, CDR1 is LGHNA and CDR2 is YNFKEQ. CDR3 length: 17 amino acids. The CDR3 is CASSQALAGGPKYEQYF. The CDR3 bases are TGTGCCAGCAGCCAAGCCCTAGCGGGGGGGCCAAAGTACGAGCAGTACTTC.

The genes are TRBV3-1 (or the pseudogene TRBV3-2) and TRBJ1-3, with 10 bases identical to TRBD1. The CDR3 covers 19 residues. V gave up 3 bases and J gave up 0 bases; unmatched junction bases: 11. CDR1 and CDR2 (germline): LGHDT, YNNKEL (reference sequence). DNA for the CDR3: TGTGCCAGCAGCCATCTCCGTGGGACAGGGGTTCTCTCTGGAAACACCATATATTTT. Residues: CASSHLRGTGVLSGNTIYF.

This sequence joins TRBV4-1 and TRBJ1-3; D unresolved. Germline V lookup: CDR1 MGHRA, CDR2 YSYEKL. V lost 0 bases, J lost 0 bases, and 6 bases lay in between. The CDR3 has 15 amino acids. The DNA for the CDR3 is TGCGCCAGCAGCCAAGACAGTAACTCTGGAAACACCATATATTTT. Encoded protein: CASSQDSNSGNTIYF.

The chain couples TRBV3-1 (or the pseudogene TRBV3-2) to TRBJ2-4, with D perhaps TRBD1 (5 bases). CDR3 length: 15 residues. Trimming pared 1 base from V and 3 bases from J, leaving 10 bases between. In germline, CDR1 is LGHDT, CDR2 YNNKEL (reference sequence). CDR3 in DNA: TGTGCCAGCAGCCAAGGGTGGGGCCTCAAAAACATTCAGTACTTC. Amino acid sequence: CASSQGWGLKNIQYF.

The rearrangement joins TRBV6-2 or TRBV6-3 to TRBJ2-1, with TRBD2 matching 10 bases. J gave up 4 bases and V 4 bases, and 7 bases lay outside the gene matches. CDR1 is MNHEY and CDR2 is SVGEGT in the germline V gene. This CDR3 spans 16 amino acids. CDR3 nucleotide sequence: TGTGCCAGCAGTTCGATACTAGCGGGACAGTACAATGAGCAGTTCTTC. This codes for CASSSILAGQYNEQFF.

The chain has TRBV5-6 and TRBJ2-1; D possibly corresponds to TRBD1 (6 bases). Germline V gene data show CDR1 as SGHDT and CDR2 as YYEEEE. This CDR3 region has 16 residues. The V and J ends lost 5 bases and 0 bases respectively, with 15 bases between them. In nucleotides, the CDR3 is TGTGCCAGCAGTGCTGACAGGTCCAGCTCCTACAATGAGCAGTTCTTC. This codes for CASSADRSSSYNEQFF. Together with reference TRBV5-6 and TRBJ2-1, the CDR3 gives the full variable domain: DAGVTQSPTHLIKTRGQQVTLRCSPKSGHDTVSWYQQALGQGPQFIFQYYEEEERQRGNFPDRFSGHQFPNYSSELNVNALLLGDSALYLCASSADRSSSYNEQFFGPGTRLTVL.

This clone appeared once. The V gene is TRBV19, the J gene TRBJ2-1, with 14 bases aligning to TRBD2. The CDR3 loop spans 16 amino acids. From germline, CDR1 is LNHDA and CDR2 SQIVND (reference sequence). V shed 1 base and J 4 bases; nucleotides not matched to a gene: 0. CDR3 sequence (DNA): TGTGCCAGTAGTATAGGACTAGCGGGGGGGTACAATGAGCAGTTCTTC. It translates to CASSIGLAGGYNEQFF.

The chain employs TRBV19 and TRBJ2-1; 8 nucleotides align to TRBD2. Germline assignment: CDR1 LNHDA and CDR2 SQIVND (reference sequence). V lost 0 bases to trimming and J lost 0 bases; unmatched junction nucleotides: 4. CDR3 length: 17 residues. CDR3 protein: CASSIETSGHSYNEQFF. The DNA of the CDR3 is TGTGCCAGTAGTATAGAAACTAGCGGACACTCCTACAATGAGCAGTTCTTC. Based on the CDR3 plus reference TRBV19 and TRBJ2-1, the full variable domain is DGGITQSPKYLFRKEGQNVTLSCEQNLNHDAMYWYRQDPGQGLRLIYYSQIVNDFQKGDIAEGYSVSREKKESFPLTVTSAQKNPTAFYLCASSIETSGHSYNEQFFGPGTRLTVL.

This clone came up once. The chain employs TRBV24-1 and TRBJ2-1, with unresolved D. V was trimmed by 4 bases and J by 8 bases, leaving 8 bases between them. CDR3 size: 12 residues. Germline V gives CDR1 KGHDR, CDR2 SFDVKD. CDR3 in amino acids: CATSDSIHEQFF. The DNA for the CDR3 is TGTGCCACCAGTGACTCTATCCATGAGCAGTTCTTC.

CDR3 sequence reads: CASSGTGRGLAGTYTDTQYF. CDR3 bases: TGTGCCAGCAGCGGAACAGGGAGGGGGCTAGCGGGGACGTACACAGATACGCAGTATTTT. The V and J genes are TRBV9 and TRBJ2-3; the match to TRBD2 covers 9 bases. CDR1 is SGDLS and CDR2 is YYNGEE in the germline V gene. V trimming: 3 bases; J trimming: 2 bases; junction bases outside the gene matches: 19. The CDR3 is 20 residues long.

The chain employs TRBV9 and TRBJ2-4; TRBD2 agrees at 7 bases. Per the germline V gene, CDR1 is SGDLS and CDR2 is YYNGEE. Unmatched junction bases numbered 6, after V lost 4 bases and J lost 5 bases. The CDR3 totals 14 residues. The CDR3 sequence is CASSPSGNQNIQYF. In DNA form, the CDR3 reads TGTGCCAGCAGCCCGAGCGGGAACCAAAACATTCAGTACTTC.

The chain uses TRBV27 and TRBJ2-5; D not resolved. The germline V gene has CDR1 MNHEY and CDR2 SMNVEV (reference sequence). CDR3 length: 14 amino acids. Trimming cost V 4 bases and J 5 bases, with 14 bases left between them. DNA for the CDR3: TGTGCCAGCAGTTCCGGTATGCTTCTTGAGACCCAGTACTTC. Its protein product is CASSSGMLLETQYF.